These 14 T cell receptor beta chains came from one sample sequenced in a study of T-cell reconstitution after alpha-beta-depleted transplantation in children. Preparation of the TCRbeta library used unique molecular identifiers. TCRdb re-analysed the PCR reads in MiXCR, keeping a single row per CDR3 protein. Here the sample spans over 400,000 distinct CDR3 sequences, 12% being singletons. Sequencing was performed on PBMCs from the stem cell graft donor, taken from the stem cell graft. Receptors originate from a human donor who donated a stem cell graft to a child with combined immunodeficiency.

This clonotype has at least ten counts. CDR3 nucleotide sequence: TGTGCCAGCAGTCCCAGACTAGCGGCAGCACAAGAGACCCAGTACTTC. Translated, it gives CASSPRLAAAQETQYF. The rearrangement uses TRBV6-1 and TRBJ2-5; 9 nucleotides agree with TRBD2. CDR1 MNHNS and CDR2 SASEGT come from the germline V gene. The CDR3 length is 16 residues. Trimming at V came to 5 bases and at J to 2 bases, leaving 9 bases not matched to a gene.

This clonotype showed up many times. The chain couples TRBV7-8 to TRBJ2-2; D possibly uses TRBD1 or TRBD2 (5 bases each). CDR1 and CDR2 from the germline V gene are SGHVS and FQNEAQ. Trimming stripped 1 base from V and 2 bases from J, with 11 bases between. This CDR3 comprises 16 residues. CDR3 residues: CASSLVGTVNTGELFF. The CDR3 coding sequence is TGTGCCAGCAGCTTAGTCGGGACCGTTAACACCGGGGAGCTGTTTTTT. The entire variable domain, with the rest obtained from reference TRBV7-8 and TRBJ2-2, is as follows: GAGVSQSPRYKVAKRGQDVALRCDPISGHVSLFWYQQALGQGPEFLTYFQNEAQLDKSGLPSDRFFAERPEGSVSTLKIQRTQQEDSAVYLCASSLVGTVNTGELFFGEGSRLTVL.

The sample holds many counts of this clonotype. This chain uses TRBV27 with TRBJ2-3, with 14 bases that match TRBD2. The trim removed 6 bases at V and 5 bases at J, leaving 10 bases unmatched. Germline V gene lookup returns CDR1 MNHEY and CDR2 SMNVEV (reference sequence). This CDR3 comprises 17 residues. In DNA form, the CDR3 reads TGTGCCAGCAGCCCCCGACTAGCGGGAGGGGGGGAAGATACGCAGTATTTT. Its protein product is CASSPRLAGGGEDTQYF.

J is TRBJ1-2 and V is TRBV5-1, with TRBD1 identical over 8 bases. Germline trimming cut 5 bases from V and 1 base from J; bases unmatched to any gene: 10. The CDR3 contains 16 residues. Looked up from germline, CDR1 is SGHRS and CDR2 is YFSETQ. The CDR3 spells CASRIVYRGDNYGYTF. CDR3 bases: TGCGCCAGCAGAATTGTTTACAGGGGGGATAACTATGGCTACACCTTC.

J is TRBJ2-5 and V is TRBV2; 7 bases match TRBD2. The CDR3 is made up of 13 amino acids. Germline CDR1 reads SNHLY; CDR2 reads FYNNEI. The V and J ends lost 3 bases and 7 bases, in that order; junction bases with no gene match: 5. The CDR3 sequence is CASSDGRGVTQYF. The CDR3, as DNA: TGTGCCAGCAGTGATGGTCGGGGGGTGACCCAGTACTTC. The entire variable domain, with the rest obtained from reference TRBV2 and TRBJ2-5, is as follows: EPEVTQTPSHQVTQMGQEVILRCVPISNHLYFYWYRQILGQKVEFLVSFYNNEISEKSEIFDDQFSVERPDGSNFTLKIRSTKLEDSAMYFCASSDGRGVTQYFGPGTRLLVL.

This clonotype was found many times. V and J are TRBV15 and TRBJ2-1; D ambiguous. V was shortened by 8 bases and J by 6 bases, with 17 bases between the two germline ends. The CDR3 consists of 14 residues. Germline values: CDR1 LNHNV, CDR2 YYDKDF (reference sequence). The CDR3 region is CATQSRTYINEQFF. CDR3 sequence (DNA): TGTGCCACCCAGTCCCGGACGTATATCAATGAGCAGTTCTTC.

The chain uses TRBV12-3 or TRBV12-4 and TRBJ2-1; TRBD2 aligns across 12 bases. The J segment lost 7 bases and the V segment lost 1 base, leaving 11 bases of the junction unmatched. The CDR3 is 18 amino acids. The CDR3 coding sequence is TGTGCCAGCAGTTTAGGGGGGACTTGGACTAGCGGGAAGAATGAGCAGTTCTTC. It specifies CASSLGGTWTSGKNEQFF.

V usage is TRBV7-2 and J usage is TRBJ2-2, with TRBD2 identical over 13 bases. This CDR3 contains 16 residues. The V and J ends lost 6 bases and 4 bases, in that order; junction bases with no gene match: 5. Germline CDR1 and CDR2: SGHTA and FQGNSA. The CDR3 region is CASRLAGGLSTGELFF. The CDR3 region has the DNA TGTGCCAGCAGACTAGCGGGAGGGCTTAGCACCGGGGAGCTGTTTTTT. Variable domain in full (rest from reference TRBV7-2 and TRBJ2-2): GAGVSQSPSNKVTEKGKDVELRCDPISGHTALYWYRQSLGQGLEFLIYFQGNSAPDKSGLPSDRFSAERTGGSVSTLTIQRTQQEDSAVYLCASRLAGGLSTGELFFGEGSRLTVL.

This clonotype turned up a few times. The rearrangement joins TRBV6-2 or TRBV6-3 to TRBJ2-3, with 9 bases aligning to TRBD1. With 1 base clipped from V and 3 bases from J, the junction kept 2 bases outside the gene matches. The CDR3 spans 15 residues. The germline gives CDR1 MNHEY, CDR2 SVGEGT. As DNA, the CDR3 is TGTGCCAGCAGTTACTGGGACAGGGTGACAGATACGCAGTATTTT. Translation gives CASSYWDRVTDTQYF.

For the CDR3, the DNA is TGTGCTAGTGGCCAGTCCAACACCCCGCGGGTTAGCAATCAGCCCCAGCATTTT. This codes for CASGQSNTPRVSNQPQHF. The V and J genes are TRBV12-5 and TRBJ1-5; unclear D gene. Trimming shortened V by 6 bases and J by 0 bases, and 21 bases separated the two germline ends. The CDR3 covers 18 residues. Germline V gene lookup returns CDR1 LGHNT and CDR2 FRNRAP.

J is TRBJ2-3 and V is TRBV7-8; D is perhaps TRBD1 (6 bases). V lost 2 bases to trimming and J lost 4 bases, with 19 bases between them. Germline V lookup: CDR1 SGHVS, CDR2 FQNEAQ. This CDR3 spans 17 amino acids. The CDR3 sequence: CASSLNTRGNAADTQYF. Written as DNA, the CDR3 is TGTGCCAGCAGCTTAAATACAAGGGGGAATGCGGCAGATACGCAGTATTTT.

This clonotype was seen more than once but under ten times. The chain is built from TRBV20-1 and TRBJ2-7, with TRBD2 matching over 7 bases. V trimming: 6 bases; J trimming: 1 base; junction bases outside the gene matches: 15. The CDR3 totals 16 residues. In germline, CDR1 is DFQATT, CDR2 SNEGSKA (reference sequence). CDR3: CSAPVTAGYESYEQYF. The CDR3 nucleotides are TGCAGTGCCCCGGTGACAGCGGGGTATGAGTCCTACGAGCAGTACTTC.

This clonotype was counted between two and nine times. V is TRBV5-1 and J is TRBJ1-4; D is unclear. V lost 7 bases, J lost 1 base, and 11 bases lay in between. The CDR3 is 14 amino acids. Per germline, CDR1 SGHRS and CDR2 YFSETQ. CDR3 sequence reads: CASAVEGTNEKLFF. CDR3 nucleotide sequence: TGCGCCAGCGCCGTTGAGGGAACTAATGAAAAACTGTTTTTT.

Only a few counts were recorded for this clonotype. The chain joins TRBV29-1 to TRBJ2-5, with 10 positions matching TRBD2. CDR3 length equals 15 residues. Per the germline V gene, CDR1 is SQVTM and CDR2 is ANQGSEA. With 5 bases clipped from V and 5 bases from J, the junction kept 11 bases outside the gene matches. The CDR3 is CSVFGSSGGVETQYF. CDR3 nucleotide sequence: TGCAGCGTTTTCGGATCAAGCGGGGGGGTGGAGACCCAGTACTTC.